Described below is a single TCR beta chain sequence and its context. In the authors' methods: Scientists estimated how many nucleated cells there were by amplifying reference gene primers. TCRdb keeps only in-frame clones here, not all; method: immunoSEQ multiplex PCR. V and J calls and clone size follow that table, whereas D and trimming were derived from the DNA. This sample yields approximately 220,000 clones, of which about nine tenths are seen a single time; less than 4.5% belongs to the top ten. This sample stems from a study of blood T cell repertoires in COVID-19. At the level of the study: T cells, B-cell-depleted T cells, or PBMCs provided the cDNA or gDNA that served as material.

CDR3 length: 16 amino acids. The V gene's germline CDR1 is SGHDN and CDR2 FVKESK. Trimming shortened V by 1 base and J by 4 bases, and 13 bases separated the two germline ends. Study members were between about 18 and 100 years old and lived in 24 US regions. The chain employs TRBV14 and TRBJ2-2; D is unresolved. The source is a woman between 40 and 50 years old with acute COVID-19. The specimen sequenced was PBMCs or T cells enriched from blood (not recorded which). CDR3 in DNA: TGTGCCAGCAGCCAAGTTCCACTCTCAGGCACCGGGGAGCTGTTTTTT. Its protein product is CASSQVPLSGTGELFF.